The T cell receptor beta chain described here comes from a study of T-cell reconstitution after alpha-beta-depleted transplantation in children. The CDR3 totals 17 residues. Germline CDR1 is SGHNT and CDR2 is YENEEA. V trimming: 5 bases; J trimming: 2 bases; junction bases outside the gene matches: 10. For TCRbeta, the library was prepared with unique molecular identifiers. TCRdb used MiXCR to reprocess the PCR reads, holding one entry per CDR3 protein. This table has 500,000 or so distinct CDR3 sequences, approximately 32% appearing once. The sample holds a few counts of this clonotype. The sequencing here drew on PBMCs from the stem cell graft donor, taken from the stem cell graft. The chain joins TRBV11-3 to TRBJ2-5; 11 nucleotides agree with TRBD2. The sequence derives from a human donor who donated a stem cell graft to a child with aplastic anemia. The CDR3 DNA sequence: TGTGCCAGCAGCAGGCGCGTCACTAGCGGGGGACAAGAGACCCAGTACTTC. Amino acids: CASSRRVTSGGQETQYF.